The entry that follows covers one T cell receptor (beta chain) sequence. Its antigen is currently unknown. The data stem from a study of shared clonotypes between healthy human individuals. Study-level points and caveats: The small donor group covered limited genetic and exposure diversity. Generally, naive subsets came out with larger estimated richness than memory subsets. Rarefaction revealed incomplete sorted-subset sequencing despite large depth.

CDR1 is LGHNA and CDR2 is YSLEER in the germline V gene. The CDR3 is made up of 14 amino acids. The V and J ends lost 0 bases and 8 bases respectively, with 13 bases between them. The protocol was immunoSEQ multiplex PCR, while the TCRdb copy is restricted to in-frame clones and leaves out a portion. The table shows 900,000 to 1,200,000 clones, with around 78% occurring only once. This receptor was taken from a man in his late teens or twenties in good health. Some clones in this sample may be carry-over from other donors' samples. Sequences were obtained from memory CD4+ T cells from PBMCs. Regarding subset: CD45RA-negative fraction. This chain links TRBV4-3 with TRBJ1-2; D is possibly TRBD1 (6 bases). The CDR3 DNA reads TGCGCCAGCAGCCAAGAGCAAAGGGGGGTAGGCTACACCTTC. This translates into CASSQEQRGVGYTF.